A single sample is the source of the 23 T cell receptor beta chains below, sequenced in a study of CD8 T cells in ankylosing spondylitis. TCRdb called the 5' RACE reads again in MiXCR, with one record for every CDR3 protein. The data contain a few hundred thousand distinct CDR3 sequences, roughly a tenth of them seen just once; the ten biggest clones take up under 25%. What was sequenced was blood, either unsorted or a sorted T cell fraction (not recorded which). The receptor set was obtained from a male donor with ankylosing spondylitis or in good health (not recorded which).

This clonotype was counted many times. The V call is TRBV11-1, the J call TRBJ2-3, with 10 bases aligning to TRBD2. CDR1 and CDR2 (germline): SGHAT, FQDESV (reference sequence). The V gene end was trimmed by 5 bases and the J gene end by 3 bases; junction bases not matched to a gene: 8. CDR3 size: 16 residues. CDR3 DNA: TGTGCCAGCAGCCCGACCCAACTAGCGGGGACAGATACGCAGTATTTT. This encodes CASSPTQLAGTDTQYF.

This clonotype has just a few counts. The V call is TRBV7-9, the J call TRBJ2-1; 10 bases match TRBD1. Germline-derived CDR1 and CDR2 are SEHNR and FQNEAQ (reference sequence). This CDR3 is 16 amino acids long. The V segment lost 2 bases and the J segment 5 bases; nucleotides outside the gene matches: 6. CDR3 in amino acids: CASSLQGQGKHNEQFF. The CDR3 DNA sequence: TGTGCCAGCAGCTTACAGGGACAGGGGAAACACAATGAGCAGTTCTTC.

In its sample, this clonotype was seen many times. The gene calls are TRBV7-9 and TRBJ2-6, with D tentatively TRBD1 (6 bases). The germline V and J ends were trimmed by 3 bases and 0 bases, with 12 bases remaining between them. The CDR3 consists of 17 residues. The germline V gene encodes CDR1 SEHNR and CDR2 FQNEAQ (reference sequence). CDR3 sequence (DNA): TGTGCCAGCAGCTTTTACAGGGACACCTCTGGGGCCAACGTCCTGACTTTC. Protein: CASSFYRDTSGANVLTF.

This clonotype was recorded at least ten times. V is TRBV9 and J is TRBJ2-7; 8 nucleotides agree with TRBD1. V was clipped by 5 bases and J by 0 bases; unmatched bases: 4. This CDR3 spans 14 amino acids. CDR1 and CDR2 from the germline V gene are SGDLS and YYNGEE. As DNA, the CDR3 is TGTGCCAGCAGTGGGACAGGCCTCTCCTACGAGCAGTACTTC. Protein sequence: CASSGTGLSYEQYF.

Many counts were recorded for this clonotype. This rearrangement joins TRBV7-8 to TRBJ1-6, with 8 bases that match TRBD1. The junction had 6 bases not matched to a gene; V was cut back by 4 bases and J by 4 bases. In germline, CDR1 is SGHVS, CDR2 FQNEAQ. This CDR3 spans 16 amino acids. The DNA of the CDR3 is TGTGCCAGCAGCTCATTGGGACAGGATTATAATTCACCCCTCCACTTT. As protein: CASSSLGQDYNSPLHF.

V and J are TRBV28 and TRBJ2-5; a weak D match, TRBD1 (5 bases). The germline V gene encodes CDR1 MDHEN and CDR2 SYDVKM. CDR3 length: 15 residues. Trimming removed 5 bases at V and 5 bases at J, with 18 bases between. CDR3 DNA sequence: TGTGCCAGCAGTCCAGCCCCGCCAGGGCTGGAGACCCAGTACTTC. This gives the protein CASSPAPPGLETQYF.

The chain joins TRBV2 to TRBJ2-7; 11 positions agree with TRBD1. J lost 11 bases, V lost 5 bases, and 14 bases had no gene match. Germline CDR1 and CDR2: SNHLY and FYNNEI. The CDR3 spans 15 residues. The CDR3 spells CASSLGQGARGKEYF. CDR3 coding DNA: TGTGCCAGCAGTCTAGGACAGGGGGCAAGAGGAAAGGAGTACTTC.

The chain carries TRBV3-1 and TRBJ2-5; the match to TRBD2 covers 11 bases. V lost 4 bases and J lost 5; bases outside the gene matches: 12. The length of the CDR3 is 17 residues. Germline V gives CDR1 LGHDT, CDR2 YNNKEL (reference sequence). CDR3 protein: CASSRGAVAGGSETQYF. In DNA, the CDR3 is TGTGCCAGCAGCCGAGGGGCGGTAGCGGGGGGGAGTGAGACCCAGTACTTC.

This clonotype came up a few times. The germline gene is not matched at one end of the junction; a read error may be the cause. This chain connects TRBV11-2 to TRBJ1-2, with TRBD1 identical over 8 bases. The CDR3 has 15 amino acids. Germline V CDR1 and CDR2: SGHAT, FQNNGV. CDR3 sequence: CASSFDRGANYGDTF. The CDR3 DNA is TGTGCCAGCAGCTTCGACAGGGGAGCTAACTATGGCGACACCTTC.

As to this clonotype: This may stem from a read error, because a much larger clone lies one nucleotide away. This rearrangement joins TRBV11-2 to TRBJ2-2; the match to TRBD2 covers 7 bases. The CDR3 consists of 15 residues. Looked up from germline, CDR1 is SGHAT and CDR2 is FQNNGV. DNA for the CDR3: TGTGCCAGCAACCGGGGGGACGGGAACACCGGGGAGCTGTCTTTT. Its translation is CASNRGDGNTGELSF. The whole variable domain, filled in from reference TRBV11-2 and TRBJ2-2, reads EAGVAQSPRYKIIEKRQSVAFWCNPISGHATLYWYQQILGQGPKLLIQFQNNGVVDDSQLPKDRFSAERLKGVDSTLKIQPAKLEDSAVYLCASNRGDGNTGELSFGEGSRLTVL.

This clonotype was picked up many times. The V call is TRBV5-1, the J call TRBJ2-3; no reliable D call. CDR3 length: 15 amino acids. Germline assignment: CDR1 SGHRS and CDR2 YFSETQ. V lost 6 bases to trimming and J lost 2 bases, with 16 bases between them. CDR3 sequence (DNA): TGCGCCAGCACTCCGAAAGTGGGGTCCACAGATACGCAGTATTTT. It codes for CASTPKVGSTDTQYF.

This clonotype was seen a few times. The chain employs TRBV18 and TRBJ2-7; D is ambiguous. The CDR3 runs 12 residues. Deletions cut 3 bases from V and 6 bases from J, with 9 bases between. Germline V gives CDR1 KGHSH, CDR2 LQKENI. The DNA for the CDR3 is TGTGCCAGCTCACCCCAGGCCTCCGAGCAGTACTTC. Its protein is CASSPQASEQYF.

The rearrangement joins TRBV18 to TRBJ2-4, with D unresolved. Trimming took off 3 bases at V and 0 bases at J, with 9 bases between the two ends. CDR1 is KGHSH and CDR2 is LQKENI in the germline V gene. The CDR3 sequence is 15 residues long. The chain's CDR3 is CASSPGTVAKNIQYF. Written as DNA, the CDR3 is TGTGCCAGCTCACCGGGCACGGTAGCCAAAAACATTCAGTACTTC.

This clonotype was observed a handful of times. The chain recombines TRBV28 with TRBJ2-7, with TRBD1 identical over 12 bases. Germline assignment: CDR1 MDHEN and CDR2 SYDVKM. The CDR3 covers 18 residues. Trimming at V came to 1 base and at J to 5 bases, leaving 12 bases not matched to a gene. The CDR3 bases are TGTGCCAGCAGTTTATCCCCTGCGGGGACAGGGGGCTTACACGAGCAGTACTTC. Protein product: CASSLSPAGTGGLHEQYF.

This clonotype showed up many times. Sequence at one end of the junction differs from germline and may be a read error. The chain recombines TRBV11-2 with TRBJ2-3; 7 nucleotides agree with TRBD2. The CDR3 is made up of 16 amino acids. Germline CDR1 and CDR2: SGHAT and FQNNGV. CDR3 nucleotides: TGTGCCGGCAGCGCGCGAAGCGGGGCCTACACAGATACGCAGTATTTT. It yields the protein CAGSARSGAYTDTQYF. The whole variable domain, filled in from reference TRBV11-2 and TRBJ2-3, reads EAGVAQSPRYKIIEKRQSVAFWCNPISGHATLYWYQQILGQGPKLLIQFQNNGVVDDSQLPKDRFSAERLKGVDSTLKIQPAKLEDSAVYLCAGSARSGAYTDTQYFGPGTRLTVL.

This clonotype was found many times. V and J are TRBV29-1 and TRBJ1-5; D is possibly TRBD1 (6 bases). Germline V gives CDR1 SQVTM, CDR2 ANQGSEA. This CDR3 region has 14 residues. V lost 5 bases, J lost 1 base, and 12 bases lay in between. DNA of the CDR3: TGCAGCGTTAGGGCGGGGGCCAGCAATCAGCCCCAGCATTTT. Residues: CSVRAGASNQPQHF.

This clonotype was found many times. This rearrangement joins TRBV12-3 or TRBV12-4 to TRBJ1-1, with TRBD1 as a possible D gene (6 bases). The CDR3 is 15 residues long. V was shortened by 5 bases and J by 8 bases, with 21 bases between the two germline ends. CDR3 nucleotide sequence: TGTGCCAGCAGTAGAACAGGGAATCTCGCTAAAGAAGCTTTCTTT. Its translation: CASSRTGNLAKEAFF.

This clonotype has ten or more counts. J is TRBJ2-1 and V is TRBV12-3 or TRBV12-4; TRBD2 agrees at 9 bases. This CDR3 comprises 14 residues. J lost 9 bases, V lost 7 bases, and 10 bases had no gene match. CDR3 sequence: CASIKASGVGEQFF. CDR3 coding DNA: TGTGCCAGCATAAAGGCTAGCGGGGTTGGTGAGCAGTTCTTC.

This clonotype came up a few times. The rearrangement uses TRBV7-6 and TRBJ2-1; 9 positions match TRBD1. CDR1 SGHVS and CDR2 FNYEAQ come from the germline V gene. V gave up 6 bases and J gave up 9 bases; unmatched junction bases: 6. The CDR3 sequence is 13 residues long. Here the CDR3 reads CASSSSDRGEQFF. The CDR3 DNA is TGTGCCAGCAGTTCCTCGGACAGGGGTGAGCAGTTCTTC.

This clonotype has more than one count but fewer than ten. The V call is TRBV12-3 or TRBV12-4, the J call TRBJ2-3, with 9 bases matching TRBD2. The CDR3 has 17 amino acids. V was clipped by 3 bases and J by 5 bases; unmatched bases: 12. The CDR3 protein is CASSFLSGGPSRDTQYF. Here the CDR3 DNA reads TGTGCCAGCAGTTTTCTCAGCGGGGGGCCCTCGAGAGATACGCAGTATTTT.

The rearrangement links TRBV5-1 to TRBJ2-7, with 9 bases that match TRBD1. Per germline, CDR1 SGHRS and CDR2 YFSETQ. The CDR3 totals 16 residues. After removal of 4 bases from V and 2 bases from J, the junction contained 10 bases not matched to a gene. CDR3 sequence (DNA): TGCGCCAGCAGCCAGGAGCTGACAGGGGGGGCCTACGAGCAGTACTTC. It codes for CASSQELTGGAYEQYF.

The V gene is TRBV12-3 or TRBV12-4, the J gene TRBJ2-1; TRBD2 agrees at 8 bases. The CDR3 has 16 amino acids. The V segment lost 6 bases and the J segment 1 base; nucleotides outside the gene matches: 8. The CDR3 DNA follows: TGTGCCAGCAGACCAGCGGGGGCCCTATCCTACAATGAGCAGTTCTTC. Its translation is CASRPAGALSYNEQFF.

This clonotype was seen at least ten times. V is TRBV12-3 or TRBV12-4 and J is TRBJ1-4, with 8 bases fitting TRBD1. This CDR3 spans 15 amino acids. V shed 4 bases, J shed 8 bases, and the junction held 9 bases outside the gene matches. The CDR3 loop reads CASSSPDRGPEKLFF. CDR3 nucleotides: TGTGCCAGCAGTTCACCTGACAGGGGCCCCGAAAAACTGTTTTTT.